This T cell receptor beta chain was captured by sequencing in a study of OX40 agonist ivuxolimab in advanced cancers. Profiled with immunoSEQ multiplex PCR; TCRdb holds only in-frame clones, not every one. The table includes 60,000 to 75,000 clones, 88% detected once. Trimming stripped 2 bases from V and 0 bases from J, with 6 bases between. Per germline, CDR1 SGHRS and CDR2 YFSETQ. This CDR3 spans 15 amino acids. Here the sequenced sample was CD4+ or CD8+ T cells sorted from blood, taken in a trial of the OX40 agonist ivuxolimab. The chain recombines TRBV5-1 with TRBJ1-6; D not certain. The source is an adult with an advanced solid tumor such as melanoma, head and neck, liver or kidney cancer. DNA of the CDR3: TGCGCCAGCAGCTTTAGGAGCTCCTATAATTCACCCCTCCACTTT. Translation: CASSFRSSYNSPLHF. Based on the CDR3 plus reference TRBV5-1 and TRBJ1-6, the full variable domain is KAGVTQTPRYLIKTRGQQVTLSCSPISGHRSVSWYQQTPGQGLQFLFEYFSETQRNKGNFPGRFSGRQFSNSRSEMNVSTLELGDSALYLCASSFRSSYNSPLHFGNGTRLTVT.